This TCR beta chain was identified during a study of lymphopenia after photon versus proton radiotherapy. Looked up from germline, CDR1 is SGHAT and CDR2 is FQDESV (reference sequence). The CDR3 consists of 15 residues. With V trimmed by 4 bases and J by 4 bases, 7 bases remained unmatched. As regards this clone: Its antigen is currently unknown.

Study-level results: Survival link was tested only in deceased patients; proton benefit remains a possibility.

Sequenced by immunoSEQ multiplex PCR; TCRdb stores in-frame clones only, minus some. The table includes fewer than 20,000 clones, roughly 90% detected once. The TCR was taken from a woman aged 40 to 49 with cholangiocarcinoma. The chain employs TRBV11-1 and TRBJ1-3; 7 bases align to TRBD1. This specimen was peripheral blood, taken from a patient treated with photon-based radiotherapy. CDR3 region: CASSSRTGRGNTIYF. The CDR3 nucleotides read TGTGCCAGCAGCTCCCGGACAGGTCGAGGAAACACCATATATTTT.